The 29 T cell receptor beta chains in this list originate from one sample, sequenced in a study of blood T cell repertoires in COVID-19. Data came from immunoSEQ multiplex PCR; TCRdb stores just in-frame clones and leaves some out. The sample yields roughly 73,000 clones, roughly 70% seen once. The specimen sequenced was peripheral blood. The receptors stem from an older man with acute or convalescent COVID-19.

J is TRBJ2-7 and V is TRBV4-3; TRBD1 might be the D (5 bases). CDR1 and CDR2 (germline): LGHNA, YSLEER. Trimming removed 0 bases from V and 5 bases from J, with 8 bases in between. The CDR3 runs to 13 residues. Written as DNA, the CDR3 is TGCGCCAGCAGCCAAGACAGGGCCCACGAGCAGTACTTC. Its translation is CASSQDRAHEQYF.

This chain joins TRBV3-1 (or the pseudogene TRBV3-2) and TRBJ2-1; 7 bases match TRBD2. The CDR3 has 15 residues. J lost 5 bases, V lost 4 bases, and 8 bases had no gene match. Germline loops: CDR1 LGHDT, CDR2 YNNKEL (reference sequence). The CDR3 protein is CASSLGGSWNNEQFF. The CDR3, as DNA: TGTGCCAGCAGCCTGGGGGGGAGCTGGAACAATGAGCAGTTCTTC.

The chain employs TRBV12-5 and TRBJ2-5; maybe TRBD2 (5 bases). The CDR3 runs to 15 residues. Deletions cut 5 bases from V and 0 bases from J, with 13 bases between. Germline CDR1 is LGHNT and CDR2 is FRNRAP. The CDR3 is CASGPRRFDQETQYF. The CDR3 nucleotides read TGTGCTAGTGGTCCGAGGAGGTTCGACCAAGAGACCCAGTACTTC.

The V gene is TRBV19, the J gene TRBJ2-1; 9 bases align to TRBD1. Germline-derived CDR1 and CDR2 are LNHDA and SQIVND (reference sequence). The CDR3 extends over 15 amino acids. The V and J ends lost 4 bases and 8 bases, in that order; junction bases with no gene match: 9. The CDR3 spells CASSRGGTGTYEQFF. Here the CDR3 DNA reads TGTGCCAGTAGTAGGGGAGGGACAGGGACATATGAGCAGTTCTTC.

This clone appeared once. The chain uses TRBV24-1 and TRBJ2-1; a weak D match, TRBD2 (6 bases). The CDR3 loop spans 15 amino acids. V was trimmed by 4 bases and J by 8 bases, leaving 17 bases between them. The germline CDR1 and CDR2 sequences are KGHDR and SFDVKD. The CDR3, as DNA: TGTGCCACCAGTGAACCCCTCGGAGGGAACGATGAGCAGTTCTTC. The encoded protein is CATSEPLGGNDEQFF.

V gene TRBV19 combines with J gene TRBJ2-3, with TRBD2 matching over 9 bases. The germline gives CDR1 LNHDA, CDR2 SQIVND (reference sequence). V trimming: 2 bases; J trimming: 4 bases; junction bases outside the gene matches: 7. CDR3 size: 16 residues. This chain's CDR3 is CASSILSGSPADTQYF. The CDR3, as DNA: TGTGCCAGTAGTATACTTAGCGGGAGTCCCGCAGATACGCAGTATTTT.

The V call is TRBV2, the J call TRBJ2-7, with D possibly being TRBD1 (5 bases). The germline V and J ends were trimmed by 2 bases and 3 bases, with 11 bases remaining between them. Germline V CDR1 and CDR2: SNHLY, FYNNEI. The CDR3 is 14 residues long. CDR3 DNA: TGTGCCAGCAGTGAACAGGGCCTTCTCTACGAGCAGTACTTC. It yields the protein CASSEQGLLYEQYF.

CDR3 sequence reads: CASSPMGQEKLFF. CDR3 sequence (DNA): TGTGCCAGCTCACCGATGGGGCAGGAAAAACTGTTTTTT. The chain employs TRBV18 and TRBJ1-4, with TRBD1 as a possible D gene (5 bases). The CDR3 is 13 residues long. CDR1 KGHSH and CDR2 LQKENI come from the germline V gene. Trimming removed 3 bases from V and 8 bases from J, with 10 bases in between.

The chain joins TRBV10-3 to TRBJ2-2; 9 nucleotides line up with TRBD1. With V trimmed by 5 bases and J by 5 bases, 6 bases remained unmatched. Germline V gives CDR1 ENHRY, CDR2 SYGVKD. This CDR3 is 15 amino acids long. CDR3 nucleotides: TGTGCCATCAGTCAGGACAGGGGCGTAACCGGGGAGCTGTTTTTT. This sequence encodes CAISQDRGVTGELFF.

The rearrangement links TRBV6-1 to TRBJ2-1, with D possibly matching TRBD2 (7 bases). CDR1 and CDR2 (germline): MNHNS, SASEGT. The CDR3 is 14 amino acids. V lost 2 bases and J lost 10, with 15 bases in between. CDR3 in amino acids: CASSETGEGGEQFF. In DNA form, the CDR3 reads TGTGCCAGCAGTGAAACGGGGGAGGGGGGAGAGCAGTTCTTC.

The J gene is TRBJ1-5, the V gene TRBV6-6; D is unresolved. This CDR3 is 13 amino acids long. CDR1 MNHNY and CDR2 SVGAGI come from the germline V gene (reference sequence). Trimming took 3 bases from V and 7 from J, leaving 10 bases between them. As DNA, the CDR3 is TGTGCCAGCAGTTATATGGCTCTGCAGCCCCAGCATTTT. This codes for CASSYMALQPQHF.

The chain uses TRBV10-2 and TRBJ2-1, with TRBD1 identical over 7 bases. The junction had 8 bases not matched to a gene; V was cut back by 6 bases and J by 3 bases. CDR1 is WSHSY and CDR2 is SAAADI in the germline V gene. The CDR3 totals 15 residues. The CDR3 DNA reads as TGCGCCAGCAGCGCACCTACAGGGGTCTACAATGAGCAGTTCTTC. Its translation is CASSAPTGVYNEQFF.

The gene calls are TRBV19 and TRBJ1-1, with TRBD1 matching 8 bases. Germline CDR1 LNHDA, CDR2 SQIVND (reference sequence). V lost 6 bases to trimming and J lost 4 bases; unmatched junction nucleotides: 4. The CDR3 is made up of 13 amino acids. The DNA of the CDR3 is TGTGCCAGTAGGGACAGGGCGAGCACTGAAGCTTTCTTT. Protein product: CASRDRASTEAFF.

This clone was recorded a few times. The chain is built from TRBV3-1 (or the pseudogene TRBV3-2) and TRBJ2-7, with 10 bases lining up with TRBD1. CDR1 LGHDT and CDR2 YNNKEL come from the germline V gene (reference sequence). The ends lost 4 bases at V and 2 bases at J; junction bases unmatched: 2. This CDR3 region has 14 residues. CDR3 sequence (DNA): TGTGCCAGCAGCCTCGGGACAGGGGCCTACGAGCAGTACTTC. This gives the protein CASSLGTGAYEQYF.

The CDR3 spells CASSLREGLGEQFF. CDR3 coding DNA: TGTGCCAGCAGTTTGCGGGAGGGCCTGGGTGAGCAGTTCTTC. This chain uses TRBV27 with TRBJ2-1, with 9 bases fitting TRBD2. Trimming at V came to 3 bases and at J to 9 bases, leaving 6 bases not matched to a gene. Germline V lookup: CDR1 MNHEY, CDR2 SMNVEV (reference sequence). CDR3 length: 14 residues.

The chain couples TRBV7-9 to TRBJ1-2; D gene unclear. Trimming pared 10 bases from V and 4 bases from J, leaving 13 bases between. This CDR3 is 12 amino acids long. In germline, CDR1 is SEHNR, CDR2 FQNEAQ (reference sequence). The CDR3 loop reads CAIANSGYGYTF. The CDR3 bases are TGTGCCATCGCGAACAGCGGCTATGGCTACACCTTC.

On this clone itself: The sample carries other DNA sequences with the same CDR3. The chain combines TRBV24-1 with TRBJ2-1; 8 nucleotides line up with TRBD2. Germline V CDR1 and CDR2: KGHDR, SFDVKD. The length of the CDR3 is 16 residues. V was pared by 4 bases and J by 0 bases, with 4 bases of the junction left unmatched. This chain's CDR3 is CATSDPSGSSYNEQFF. CDR3 sequence (DNA): TGTGCCACCAGTGACCCGAGCGGGAGCTCCTACAATGAGCAGTTCTTC.

The genes are TRBV28 and TRBJ2-1; possible D gene TRBD1, 5 bases. CDR1 and CDR2 from the germline V gene are MDHEN and SYDVKM. The CDR3 extends over 18 amino acids. V was clipped by 5 bases and J by 8 bases, with 28 bases between them. The CDR3 loop is CASSKIRQTQGNSYEQFF. CDR3 sequence (DNA): TGTGCCAGCAGTAAAATAAGACAGACCCAGGGTAATTCATATGAGCAGTTCTTC.

The CDR3 here is CASSQFPGSSGNTIYF. The CDR3 bases are TGCGCCAGCAGCCAATTCCCGGGGAGCTCTGGAAACACCATATATTTT. V gene TRBV5-1 combines with J gene TRBJ1-3; D call uncertain. V was trimmed by 4 bases and J by 0 bases, leaving 14 bases between them. Germline loops: CDR1 SGHRS, CDR2 YFSETQ. The CDR3 consists of 16 residues.

The chain employs TRBV27 and TRBJ1-5; D is unclear. Germline V gives CDR1 MNHEY, CDR2 SMNVEV (reference sequence). CDR3 size: 15 residues. V was shortened by 0 bases and J by 1 base, with 7 bases between the two germline ends. CDR3 bases: TGTGCCAGCAGTTTATCGCGTGCGAGCAATCAGCCCCAGCATTTT. As protein: CASSLSRASNQPQHF.

The chain carries TRBV27 and TRBJ2-1, with 13 bases identical to TRBD2. This CDR3 spans 15 amino acids. Germline trimming cut 6 bases from V and 6 bases from J; bases unmatched to any gene: 5. Germline CDR1 reads MNHEY; CDR2 reads SMNVEV (reference sequence). CDR3 in amino acids: CASRGLAGSPNEQFF. In nucleotides, the CDR3 is TGTGCCAGCAGGGGACTAGCGGGGTCCCCCAATGAGCAGTTCTTC.

Turning to this clone: Relative to the germline gene, one junction end is altered; a read error may explain this. Different DNA sequences within this sample yield the same CDR3. The J gene is TRBJ2-7, the V gene TRBV11-1; possibly TRBD2 for D (6 bases). CDR3 length: 13 residues. Germline lookup yields CDR1 SGHAT and CDR2 FQDESV (reference sequence). Here the CDR3 DNA reads TGCGCCAGCAGCTTAGGCGGGATCTACGAGCAGTACTTC. Residues: CASSLGGIYEQYF. Full variable domain (outside the CDR3, taken from reference TRBV11-1 and TRBJ2-7): EAEVAQSPRYKITEKSQAVAFWCDPISGHATLYWYRQILGQGPELLVQFQDESVVDDSQLPKDRFSAERLKGVDSTLKIQPAELGDSAMYLCASSLGGIYEQYFGPGTRLTVT.

The genes are TRBV7-6 and TRBJ1-1; D is perhaps TRBD1 (5 bases). This CDR3 has 15 residues. Germline assignment: CDR1 SGHVS and CDR2 FNYEAQ. V dropped 5 bases and J dropped 0 bases, with 13 bases sitting between them. For the CDR3, the DNA is TGTGCCAGCAGCCCGGGGGTAATCCTGAACACTGAAGCTTTCTTT. This gives the protein CASSPGVILNTEAFF.

The CDR3 protein is CASCTRDRTIQGRYEQYF. The CDR3 coding sequence is TGTGCCAGCTGCACCCGGGACAGGACAATTCAGGGTCGTTACGAGCAGTACTTC. The chain employs TRBV5-6 and TRBJ2-7; TRBD1 aligns across 8 bases. The CDR3 length is 18 residues. Germline lookup yields CDR1 SGHDT and CDR2 YYEEEE. Trimming removed 7 bases from V and 4 bases from J; junction bases left unmatched: 22.

This clone was detected only a few times. The gene calls are TRBV7-9 and TRBJ1-1; 8 nucleotides agree with TRBD1. Per germline, CDR1 SEHNR and CDR2 FQNEAQ (reference sequence). This CDR3 comprises 11 residues. Trimming removed 3 bases from V and 13 bases from J; junction bases left unmatched: 4. DNA of the CDR3: TGTGCCAGCAGCTTCGGGACAGGAGATTTCTTT. This sequence encodes CASSFGTGDFF.

This chain links TRBV28 with TRBJ1-2, with D hard to call. With 2 bases removed from V and 7 bases from J, the gap between germline ends came to 20 bases. Germline V gene sequence: CDR1 MDHEN, CDR2 SYDVKM. The CDR3 extends over 16 amino acids. The CDR3 DNA follows: TGTGCCAGCAGTTTACGGTTGATCGACGGCGGAGGTGGCTACACCTTC. Translated: CASSLRLIDGGGGYTF.

The J gene is TRBJ2-5, the V gene TRBV19, with D perhaps matching TRBD2 (6 bases). CDR1 is LNHDA, CDR2 SQIVND, per germline (reference sequence). This CDR3 spans 13 amino acids. The germline V and J ends were trimmed by 4 bases and 5 bases, with 11 bases remaining between them. The CDR3 DNA reads as TGTGCCAGTAGTAACGGGGGTTGGGAGACCCAGTACTTC. Its translation is CASSNGGWETQYF.

The CDR3 nucleotides read TGTGCCAGCAGCGAGTCCGGGACTAGCGGCTACGAGCAGTACTTC. It specifies CASSESGTSGYEQYF. The chain has TRBV9 and TRBJ2-7; 11 nucleotides line up with TRBD2. Germline values: CDR1 SGDLS, CDR2 YYNGEE. The CDR3 length is 15 residues. Trimming removed 3 bases from V and 3 bases from J; junction bases left unmatched: 5.

This chain joins TRBV7-9 and TRBJ1-2; no definite D call. V was cut by 8 bases and J by 7 bases, with 20 bases left in between. The CDR3 has 14 residues. The germline V gene encodes CDR1 SEHNR and CDR2 FQNEAQ (reference sequence). CDR3 region: CASPLADRGLGYTF. CDR3 in DNA: TGTGCCAGCCCCTTAGCCGATCGAGGACTTGGCTACACCTTC.